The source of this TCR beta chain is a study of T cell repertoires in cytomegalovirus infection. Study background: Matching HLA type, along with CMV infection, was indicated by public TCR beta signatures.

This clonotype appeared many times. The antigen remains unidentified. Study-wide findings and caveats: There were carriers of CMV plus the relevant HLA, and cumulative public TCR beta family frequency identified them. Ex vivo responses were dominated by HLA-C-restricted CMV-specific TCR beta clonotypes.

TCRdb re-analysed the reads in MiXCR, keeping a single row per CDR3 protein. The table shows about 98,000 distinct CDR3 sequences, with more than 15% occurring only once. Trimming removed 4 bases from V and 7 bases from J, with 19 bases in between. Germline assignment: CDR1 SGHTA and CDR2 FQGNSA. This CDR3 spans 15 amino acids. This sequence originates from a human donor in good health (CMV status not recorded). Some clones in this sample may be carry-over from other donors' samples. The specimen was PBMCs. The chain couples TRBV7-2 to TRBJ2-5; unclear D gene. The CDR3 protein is CASSSRTELPATQYF. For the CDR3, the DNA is TGTGCCAGCAGCTCGCGGACGGAGCTCCCCGCGACCCAGTACTTC.